The T cell receptor (beta chain) described here comes from a study of control samples from healthy donors and cancer patients. Only in-frame clones appear in the TCRdb table, and some are missing; sequencing was by immunoSEQ multiplex PCR. This repertoire shows about 120,000 clones, more than 75% found once; its top ten account for 2% to 3%. Trimming shortened V by 3 bases and J by 0 bases, and 23 bases separated the two germline ends. CDR3 size: 19 residues. CDR1 and CDR2 from the germline V gene are SEHNR and FQNEAQ (reference sequence). The chain couples TRBV7-9 to TRBJ1-1; D is undetermined. Sequencing used blood. The sequence was obtained from a woman aged 70-85 years in good health. The CDR3 sequence: CASSLYYIRAHPMNTEAFF. CDR3 coding DNA: TGTGCCAGCAGCTTGTACTATATCCGGGCTCATCCTATGAACACTGAAGCTTTCTTT. The full variable domain, with the rest looked up from reference TRBV7-9 and TRBJ1-1, is DTGVSQNPRHKITKRGQNVTFRCDPISEHNRLYWYRQTLGQGPEFLTYFQNEAQLEKSRLLSDRFSAERPKGSFSTLEIQRTEQGDSAMYLCASSLYYIRAHPMNTEAFFGQGTRLTVV.